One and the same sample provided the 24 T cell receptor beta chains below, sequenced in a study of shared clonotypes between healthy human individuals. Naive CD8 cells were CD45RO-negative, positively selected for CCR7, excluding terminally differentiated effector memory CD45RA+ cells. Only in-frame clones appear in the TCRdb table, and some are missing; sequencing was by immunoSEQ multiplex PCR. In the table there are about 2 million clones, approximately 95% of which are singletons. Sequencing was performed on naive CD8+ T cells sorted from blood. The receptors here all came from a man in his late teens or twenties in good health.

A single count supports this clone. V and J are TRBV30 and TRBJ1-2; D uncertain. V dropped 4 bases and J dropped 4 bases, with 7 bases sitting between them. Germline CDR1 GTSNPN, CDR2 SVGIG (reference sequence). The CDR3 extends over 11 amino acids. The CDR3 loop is CAWNDPYGYTF. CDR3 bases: TGTGCCTGGAACGACCCCTATGGCTACACCTTC.

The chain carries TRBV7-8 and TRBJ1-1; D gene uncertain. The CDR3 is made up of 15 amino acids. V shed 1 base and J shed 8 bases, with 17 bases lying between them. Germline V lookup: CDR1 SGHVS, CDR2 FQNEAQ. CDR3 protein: CASSLVGGVRPEAFF. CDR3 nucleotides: TGTGCCAGCAGCTTAGTCGGCGGGGTGCGACCAGAAGCTTTCTTT.

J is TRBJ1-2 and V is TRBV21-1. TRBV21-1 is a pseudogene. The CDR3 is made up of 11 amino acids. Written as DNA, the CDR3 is TGTGCCAGCAGGGGTCTTTATGGCTACACCTTC. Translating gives CASRGLYGYTF.

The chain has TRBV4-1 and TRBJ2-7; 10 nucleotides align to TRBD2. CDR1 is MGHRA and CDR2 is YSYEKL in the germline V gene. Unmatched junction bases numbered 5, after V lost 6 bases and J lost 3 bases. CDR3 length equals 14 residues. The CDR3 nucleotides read TGCGCCAGCAGGGGAGCGGGGGGGCTCTACGAGCAGTACTTC. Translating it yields CASRGAGGLYEQYF.

As DNA, the CDR3 is TGTGCCAGCAGCGCGACAGGGGCTAATGGCTACACCTTC. This sequence encodes CASSATGANGYTF. The chain joins TRBV9 to TRBJ1-2, with 8 bases identical to TRBD1. The CDR3 is 13 residues long. The ends lost 3 bases at V and 6 bases at J; junction bases unmatched: 4. In germline, CDR1 is SGDLS, CDR2 YYNGEE.

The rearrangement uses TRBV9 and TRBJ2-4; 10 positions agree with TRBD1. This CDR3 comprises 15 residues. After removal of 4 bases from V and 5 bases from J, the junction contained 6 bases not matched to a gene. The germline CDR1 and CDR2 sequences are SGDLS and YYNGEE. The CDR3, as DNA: TGTGCCAGCAGCCCTCCCGGGACAGGGGAAAACATTCAGTACTTC. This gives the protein CASSPPGTGENIQYF.

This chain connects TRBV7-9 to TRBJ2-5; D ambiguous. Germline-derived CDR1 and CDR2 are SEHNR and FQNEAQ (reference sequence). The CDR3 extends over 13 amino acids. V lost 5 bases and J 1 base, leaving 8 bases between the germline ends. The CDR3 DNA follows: TGTGCCAGCAGCGTGGAGCTCCAAGAGACCCAGTACTTC. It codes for CASSVELQETQYF.

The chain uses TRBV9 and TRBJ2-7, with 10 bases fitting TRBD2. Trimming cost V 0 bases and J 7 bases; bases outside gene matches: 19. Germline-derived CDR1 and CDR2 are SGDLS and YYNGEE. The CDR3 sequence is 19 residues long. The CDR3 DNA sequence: TGTGCCAGCAGCGTAGGACCCCCTGAGGTGAGCGGGGGGGCTGAGGAGCAGTACTTC. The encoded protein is CASSVGPPEVSGGAEEQYF.

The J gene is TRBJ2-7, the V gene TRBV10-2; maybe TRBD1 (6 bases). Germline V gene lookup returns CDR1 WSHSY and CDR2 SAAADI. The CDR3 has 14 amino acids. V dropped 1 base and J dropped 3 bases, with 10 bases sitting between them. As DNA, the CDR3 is TGCGCCAGCAGTGAGTTGATAGGGGGCTACGAGCAGTACTTC. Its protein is CASSELIGGYEQYF.

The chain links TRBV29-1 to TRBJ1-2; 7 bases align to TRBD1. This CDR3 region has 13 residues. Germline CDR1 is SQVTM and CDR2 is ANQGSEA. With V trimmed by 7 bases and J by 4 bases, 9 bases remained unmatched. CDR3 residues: CSAGGTATYGYTF. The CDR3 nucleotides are TGCAGCGCAGGGGGGACGGCCACCTATGGCTACACCTTC.

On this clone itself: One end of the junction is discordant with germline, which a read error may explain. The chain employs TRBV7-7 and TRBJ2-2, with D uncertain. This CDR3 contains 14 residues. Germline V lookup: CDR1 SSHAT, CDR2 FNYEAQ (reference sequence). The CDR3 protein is CASSPEVNTGELFF. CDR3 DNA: TGTGCTAGCAGCCCAGAAGTGAACACCGGGGAGCTGTTTTTT. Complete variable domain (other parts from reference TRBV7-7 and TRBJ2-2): GAGVSQSPRYKVTKRGQDVTLRCDPISSHATLYWYQQALGQGPEFLTYFNYEAQPDKSGLPSDRFSAERPEGSISTLTIQRTEQRDSAMYRCASSPEVNTGELFFGEGSRLTVL.

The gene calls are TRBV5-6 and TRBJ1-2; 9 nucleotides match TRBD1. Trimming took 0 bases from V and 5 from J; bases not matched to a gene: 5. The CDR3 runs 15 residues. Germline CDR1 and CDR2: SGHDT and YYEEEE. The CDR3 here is CASSLGTGDYYGYTF. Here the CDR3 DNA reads TGTGCCAGCAGCTTGGGGACAGGGGACTATTATGGCTACACCTTC. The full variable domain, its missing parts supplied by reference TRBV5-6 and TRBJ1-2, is DAGVTQSPTHLIKTRGQQVTLRCSPKSGHDTVSWYQQALGQGPQFIFQYYEEEERQRGNFPDRFSGHQFPNYSSELNVNALLLGDSALYLCASSLGTGDYYGYTFGSGTRLTVV.

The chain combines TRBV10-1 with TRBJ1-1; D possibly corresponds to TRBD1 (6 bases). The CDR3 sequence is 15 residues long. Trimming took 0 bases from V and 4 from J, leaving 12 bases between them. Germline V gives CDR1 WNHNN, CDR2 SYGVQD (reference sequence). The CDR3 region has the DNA TGCGCCAGCAGTGAGTCGTGGGAGGGGGGCACTGAAGCTTTCTTT. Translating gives CASSESWEGGTEAFF.

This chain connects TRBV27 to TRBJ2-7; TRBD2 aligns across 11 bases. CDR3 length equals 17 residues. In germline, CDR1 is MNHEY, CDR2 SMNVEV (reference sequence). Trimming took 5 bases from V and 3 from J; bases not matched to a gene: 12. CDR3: CASSQGPASGRFYEQYF. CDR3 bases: TGTGCCAGCAGTCAAGGGCCCGCTAGCGGGAGGTTCTACGAGCAGTACTTC.

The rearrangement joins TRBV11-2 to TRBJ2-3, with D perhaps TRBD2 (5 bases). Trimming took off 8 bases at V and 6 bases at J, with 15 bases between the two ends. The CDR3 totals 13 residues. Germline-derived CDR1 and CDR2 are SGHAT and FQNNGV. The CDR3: CASLEVGVDTQYF. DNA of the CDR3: TGTGCCAGCTTAGAGGTGGGAGTGGATACGCAGTATTTT.

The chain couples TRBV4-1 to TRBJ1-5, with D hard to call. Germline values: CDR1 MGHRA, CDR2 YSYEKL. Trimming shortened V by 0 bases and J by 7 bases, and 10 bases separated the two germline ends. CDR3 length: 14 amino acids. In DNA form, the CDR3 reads TGCGCCAGCAGCCAAGATAATAGCGGGCAGCCCCAGCATTTT. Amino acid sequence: CASSQDNSGQPQHF.

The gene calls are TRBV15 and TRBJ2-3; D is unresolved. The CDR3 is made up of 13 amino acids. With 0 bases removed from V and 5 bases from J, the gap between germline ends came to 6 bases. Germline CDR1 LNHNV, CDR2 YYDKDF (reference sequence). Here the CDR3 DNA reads TGTGCCACCAGCAGAGAACCTCAAGATACGCAGTATTTT. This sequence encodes CATSREPQDTQYF.

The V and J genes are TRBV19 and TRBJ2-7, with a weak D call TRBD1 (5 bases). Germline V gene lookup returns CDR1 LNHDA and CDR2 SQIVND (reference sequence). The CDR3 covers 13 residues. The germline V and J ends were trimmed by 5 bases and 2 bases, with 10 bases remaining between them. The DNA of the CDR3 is TGTGCCAGTAGTGCGGCAGGGACCTACGAGCAGTACTTC. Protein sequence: CASSAAGTYEQYF.

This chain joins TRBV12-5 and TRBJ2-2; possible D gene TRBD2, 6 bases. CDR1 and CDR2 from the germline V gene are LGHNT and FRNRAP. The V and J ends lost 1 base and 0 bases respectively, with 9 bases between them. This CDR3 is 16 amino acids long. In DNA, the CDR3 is TGTGCTAGTGGTTTGGGGGGACTTCCGAACACCGGGGAGCTGTTTTTT. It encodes CASGLGGLPNTGELFF.

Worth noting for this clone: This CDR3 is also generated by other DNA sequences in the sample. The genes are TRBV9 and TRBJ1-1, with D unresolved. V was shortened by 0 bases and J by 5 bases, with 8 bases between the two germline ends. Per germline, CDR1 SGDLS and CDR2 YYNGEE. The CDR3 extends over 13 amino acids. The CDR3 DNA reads TGTGCCAGCAGCGTAGGATCCGGAACTGAAGCTTTCTTT. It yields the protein CASSVGSGTEAFF.

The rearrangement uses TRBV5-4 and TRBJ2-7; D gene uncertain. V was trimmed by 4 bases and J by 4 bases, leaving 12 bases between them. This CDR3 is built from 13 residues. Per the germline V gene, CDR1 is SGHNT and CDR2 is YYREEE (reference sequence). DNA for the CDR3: TGTGCCAGCAGCACCGGCCTTGAGTACGAGCAGTACTTC. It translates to CASSTGLEYEQYF.

CDR3 DNA: TGTGCCAGCAGTGGTCCGGCCACAGGGGGGGATCAGCCCCAGCATTTT. Translating it yields CASSGPATGGDQPQHF. The chain recombines TRBV28 with TRBJ1-5, with 8 bases fitting TRBD1. The V gene end was trimmed by 5 bases and the J gene end by 5 bases; junction bases not matched to a gene: 11. The CDR3 has 16 amino acids. Germline values: CDR1 MDHEN, CDR2 SYDVKM.

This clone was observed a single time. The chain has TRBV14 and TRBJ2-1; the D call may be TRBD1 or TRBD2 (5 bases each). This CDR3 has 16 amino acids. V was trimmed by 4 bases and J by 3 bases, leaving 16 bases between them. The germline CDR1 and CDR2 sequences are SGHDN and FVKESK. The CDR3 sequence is CASSPHSGGGYNEQFF. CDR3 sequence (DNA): TGTGCCAGCAGCCCCCATTCGGGTGGGGGCTACAATGAGCAGTTCTTC. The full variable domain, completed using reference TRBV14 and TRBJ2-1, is EAGVTQFPSHSVIEKGQTVTLRCDPISGHDNLYWYRRVMGKEIKFLLHFVKESKQDESGMPNNRFLAERTGGTYSTLKVQPAELEDSGVYFCASSPHSGGGYNEQFFGPGTRLTVL.

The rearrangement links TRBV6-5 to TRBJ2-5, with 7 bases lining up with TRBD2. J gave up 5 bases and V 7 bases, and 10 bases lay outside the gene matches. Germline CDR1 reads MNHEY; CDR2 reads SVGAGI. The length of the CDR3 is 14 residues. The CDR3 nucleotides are TGTGCCAGCACGGAGGGAGGGCTCGATGAGACCCAGTACTTC. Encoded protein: CASTEGGLDETQYF.